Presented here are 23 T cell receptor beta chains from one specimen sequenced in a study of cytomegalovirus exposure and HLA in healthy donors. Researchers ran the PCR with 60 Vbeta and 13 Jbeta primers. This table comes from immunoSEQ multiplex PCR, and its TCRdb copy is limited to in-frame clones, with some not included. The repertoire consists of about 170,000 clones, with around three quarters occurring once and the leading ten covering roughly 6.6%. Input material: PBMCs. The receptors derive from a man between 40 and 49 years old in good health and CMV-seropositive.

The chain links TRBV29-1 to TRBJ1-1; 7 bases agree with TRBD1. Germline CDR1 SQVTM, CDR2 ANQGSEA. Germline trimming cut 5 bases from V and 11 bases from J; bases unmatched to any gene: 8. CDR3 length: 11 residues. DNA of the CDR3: TGCAGCGTTAGGGACAGCTTCGCGGCTTTCTTT. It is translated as CSVRDSFAAFF.

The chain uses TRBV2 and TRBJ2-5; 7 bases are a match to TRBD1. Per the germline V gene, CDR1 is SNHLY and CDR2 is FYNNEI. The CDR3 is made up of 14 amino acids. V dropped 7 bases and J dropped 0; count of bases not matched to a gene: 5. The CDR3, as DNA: TGTGCCAGCACCCTGGGACAGTACCAAGAGACCCAGTACTTC. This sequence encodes CASTLGQYQETQYF.

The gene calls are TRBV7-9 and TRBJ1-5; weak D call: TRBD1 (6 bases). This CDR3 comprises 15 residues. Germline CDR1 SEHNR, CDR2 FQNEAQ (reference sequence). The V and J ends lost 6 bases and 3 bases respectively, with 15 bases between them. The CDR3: CASSSTGKINQPQHF. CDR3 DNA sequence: TGTGCCAGCAGTTCAACAGGGAAAATCAATCAGCCCCAGCATTTT. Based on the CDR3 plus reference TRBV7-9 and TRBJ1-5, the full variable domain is DTGVSQNPRHKITKRGQNVTFRCDPISEHNRLYWYRQTLGQGPEFLTYFQNEAQLEKSRLLSDRFSAERPKGSFSTLEIQRTEQGDSAMYLCASSSTGKINQPQHFGDGTRLSIL.

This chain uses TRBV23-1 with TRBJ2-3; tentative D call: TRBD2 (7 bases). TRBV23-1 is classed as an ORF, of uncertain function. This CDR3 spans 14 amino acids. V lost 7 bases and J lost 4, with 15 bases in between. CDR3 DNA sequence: TGCGCCAGCACCCAAGGGGGGGCCTCAGATACGCAGTATTTT. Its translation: CASTQGGASDTQYF.

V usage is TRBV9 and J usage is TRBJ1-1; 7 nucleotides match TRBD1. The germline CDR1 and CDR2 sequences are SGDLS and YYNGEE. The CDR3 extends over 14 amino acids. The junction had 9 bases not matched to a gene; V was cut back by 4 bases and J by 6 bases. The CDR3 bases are TGTGCCAGCAGCCCGGAATCGCAGGGGGCTGAAGCTTTCTTT. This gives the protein CASSPESQGAEAFF.

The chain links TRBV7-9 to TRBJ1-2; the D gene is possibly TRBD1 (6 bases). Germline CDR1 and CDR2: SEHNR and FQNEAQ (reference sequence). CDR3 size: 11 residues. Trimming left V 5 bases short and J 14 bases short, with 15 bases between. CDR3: CASSRTDWATF. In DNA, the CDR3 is TGTGCCAGCAGCCGGACAGACTGGGCAACCTTC.

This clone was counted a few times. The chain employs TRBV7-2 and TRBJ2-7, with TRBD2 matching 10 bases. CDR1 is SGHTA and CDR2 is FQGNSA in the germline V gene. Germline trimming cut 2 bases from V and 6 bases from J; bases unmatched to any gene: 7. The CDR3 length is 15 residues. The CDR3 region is CASSLSSGGASEQYF. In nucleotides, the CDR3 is TGTGCCAGCAGCTTATCGAGCGGGGGGGCCTCCGAGCAGTACTTC.

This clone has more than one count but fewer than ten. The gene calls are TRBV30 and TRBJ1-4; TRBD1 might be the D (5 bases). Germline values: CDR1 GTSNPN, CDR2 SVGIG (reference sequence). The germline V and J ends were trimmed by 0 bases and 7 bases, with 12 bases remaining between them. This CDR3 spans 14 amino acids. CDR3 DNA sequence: TGTGCCTGGAGTGTTGGGCAGGGAAGTGAAAAACTGTTTTTT. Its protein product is CAWSVGQGSEKLFF.

In DNA form, the CDR3 reads TGTGCCAGCAGTTACGGGGCTAGCGGGGGTCAAGAGACCCAGTACTTC. Protein product: CASSYGASGGQETQYF. The V gene is TRBV6-5, the J gene TRBJ2-5, with 10 bases aligning to TRBD2. This CDR3 spans 16 amino acids. V shed 2 bases and J 2 bases; nucleotides not matched to a gene: 5. Germline CDR1 reads MNHEY; CDR2 reads SVGAGI.

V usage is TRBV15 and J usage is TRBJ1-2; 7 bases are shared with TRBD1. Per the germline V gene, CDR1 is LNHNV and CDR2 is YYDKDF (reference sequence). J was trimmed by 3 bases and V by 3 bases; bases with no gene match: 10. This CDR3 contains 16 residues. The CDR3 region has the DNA TGTGCCACCAGCAGTGAATCCGGGACAGAAGACTATGGCTACACCTTC. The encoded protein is CATSSESGTEDYGYTF.

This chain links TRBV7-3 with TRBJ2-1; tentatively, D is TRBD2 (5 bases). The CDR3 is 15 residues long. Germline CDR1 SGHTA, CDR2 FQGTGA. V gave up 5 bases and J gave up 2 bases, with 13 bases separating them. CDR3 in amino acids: CASSRTLTTYNEQFF. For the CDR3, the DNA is TGTGCCAGCAGCCGGACTTTGACTACCTACAATGAGCAGTTCTTC.

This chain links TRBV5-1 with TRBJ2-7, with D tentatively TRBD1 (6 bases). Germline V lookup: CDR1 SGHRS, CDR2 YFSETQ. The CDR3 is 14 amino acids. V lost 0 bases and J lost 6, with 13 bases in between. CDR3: CASSLGSGDGEQYF. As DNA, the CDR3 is TGCGCCAGCAGCTTGGGGTCAGGGGATGGCGAGCAGTACTTC.

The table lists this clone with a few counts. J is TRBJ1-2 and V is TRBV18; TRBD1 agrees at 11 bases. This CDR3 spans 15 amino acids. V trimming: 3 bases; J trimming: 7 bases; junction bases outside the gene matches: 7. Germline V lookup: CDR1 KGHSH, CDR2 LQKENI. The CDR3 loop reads CASSPRTGGGSGYTF. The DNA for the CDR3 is TGTGCCAGCTCACCCAGGACAGGGGGCGGGAGTGGCTACACCTTC.

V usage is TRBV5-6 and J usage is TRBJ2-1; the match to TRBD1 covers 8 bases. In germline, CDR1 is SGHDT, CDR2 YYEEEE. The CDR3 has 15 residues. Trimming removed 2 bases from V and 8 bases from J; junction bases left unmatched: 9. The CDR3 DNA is TGTGCCAGCAGCTTATTCAGGGGGCTAGGTTATGAGCAGTTCTTC. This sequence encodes CASSLFRGLGYEQFF.

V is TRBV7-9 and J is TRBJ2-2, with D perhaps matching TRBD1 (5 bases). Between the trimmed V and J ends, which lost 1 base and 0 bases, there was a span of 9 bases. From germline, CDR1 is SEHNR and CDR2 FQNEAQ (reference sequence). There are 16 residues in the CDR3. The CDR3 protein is CASSLVGAANTGELFF. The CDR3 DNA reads TGTGCCAGCAGCTTAGTAGGGGCCGCGAACACCGGGGAGCTGTTTTTT.

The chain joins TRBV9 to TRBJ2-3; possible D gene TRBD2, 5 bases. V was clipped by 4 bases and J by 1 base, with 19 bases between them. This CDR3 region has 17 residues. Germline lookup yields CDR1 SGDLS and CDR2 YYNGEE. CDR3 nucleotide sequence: TGTGCCAGCAGCCTCCGGGCGGGCCCCCCAGGCACAGATACGCAGTATTTT. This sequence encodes CASSLRAGPPGTDTQYF. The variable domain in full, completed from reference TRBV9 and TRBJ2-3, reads DSGVTQTPKHLITATGQRVTLRCSPRSGDLSVYWYQQSLDQGLQFLIQYYNGEERAKGNILERFSAQQFPDLHSELNLSSLELGDSALYFCASSLRAGPPGTDTQYFGPGTRLTVL.

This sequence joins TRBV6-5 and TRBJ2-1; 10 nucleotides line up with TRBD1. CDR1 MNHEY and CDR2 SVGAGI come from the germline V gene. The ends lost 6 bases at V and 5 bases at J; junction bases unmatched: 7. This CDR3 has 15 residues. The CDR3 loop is CASSARTGGNNEQFF. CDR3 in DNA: TGTGCCAGCAGCGCCAGGACAGGGGGGAACAATGAGCAGTTCTTC.

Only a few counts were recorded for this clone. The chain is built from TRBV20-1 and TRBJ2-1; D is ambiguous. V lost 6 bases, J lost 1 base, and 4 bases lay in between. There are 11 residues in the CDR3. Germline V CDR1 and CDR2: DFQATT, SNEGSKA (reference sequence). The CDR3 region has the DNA TGCAGTGCCGGGTCCTACAATGAGCAGTTCTTC. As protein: CSAGSYNEQFF.

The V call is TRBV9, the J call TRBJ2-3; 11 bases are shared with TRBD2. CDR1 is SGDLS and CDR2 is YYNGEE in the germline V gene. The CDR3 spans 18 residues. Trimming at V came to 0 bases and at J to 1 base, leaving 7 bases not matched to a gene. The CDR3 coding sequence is TGTGCCAGCAGCGTAGCTACCGGGACTAGCGGACGCACAGATACGCAGTATTTT. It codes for CASSVATGTSGRTDTQYF.

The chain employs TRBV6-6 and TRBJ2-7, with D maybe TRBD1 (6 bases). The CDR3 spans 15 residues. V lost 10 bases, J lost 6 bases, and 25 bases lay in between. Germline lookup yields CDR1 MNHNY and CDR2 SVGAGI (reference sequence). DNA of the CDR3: TGTGCCACGACGACCGATACAGGGTCCCAGGGCGAGCAGTACTTC. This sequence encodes CATTTDTGSQGEQYF.

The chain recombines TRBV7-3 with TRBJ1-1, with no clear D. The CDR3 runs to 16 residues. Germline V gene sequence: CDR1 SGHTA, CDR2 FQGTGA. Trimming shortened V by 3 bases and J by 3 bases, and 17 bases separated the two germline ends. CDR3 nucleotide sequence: TGTGCCAGCAGCTTGAGTCCCGGGGTGTTTGACACTGAAGCTTTCTTT. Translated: CASSLSPGVFDTEAFF.

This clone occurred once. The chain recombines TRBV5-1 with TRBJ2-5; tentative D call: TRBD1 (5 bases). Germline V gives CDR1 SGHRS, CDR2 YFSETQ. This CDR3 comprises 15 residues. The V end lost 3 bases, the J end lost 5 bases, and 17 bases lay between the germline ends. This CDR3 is CASSWNLGVGETQYF. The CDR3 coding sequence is TGCGCCAGCAGCTGGAACTTAGGGGTTGGCGAGACCCAGTACTTC.

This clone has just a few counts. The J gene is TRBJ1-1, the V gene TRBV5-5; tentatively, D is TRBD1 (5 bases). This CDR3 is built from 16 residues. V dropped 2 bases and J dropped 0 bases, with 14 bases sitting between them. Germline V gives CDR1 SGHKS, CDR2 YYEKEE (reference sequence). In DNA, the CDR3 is TGTGCCAGCAGCTTCAGACAGTTTTACATGAACACTGAAGCTTTCTTT. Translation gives CASSFRQFYMNTEAFF.